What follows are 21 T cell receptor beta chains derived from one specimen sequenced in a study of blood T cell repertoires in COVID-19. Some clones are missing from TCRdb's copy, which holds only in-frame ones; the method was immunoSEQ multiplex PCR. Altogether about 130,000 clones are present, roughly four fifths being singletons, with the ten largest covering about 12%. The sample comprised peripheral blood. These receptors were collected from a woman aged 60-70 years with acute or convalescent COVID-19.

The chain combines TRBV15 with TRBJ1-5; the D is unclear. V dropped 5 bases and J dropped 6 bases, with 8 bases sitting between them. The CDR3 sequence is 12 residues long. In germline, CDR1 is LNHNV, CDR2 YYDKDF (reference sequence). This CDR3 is CATSAGSQPQHF. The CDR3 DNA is TGTGCCACCAGCGCGGGGAGTCAGCCCCAGCATTTT.

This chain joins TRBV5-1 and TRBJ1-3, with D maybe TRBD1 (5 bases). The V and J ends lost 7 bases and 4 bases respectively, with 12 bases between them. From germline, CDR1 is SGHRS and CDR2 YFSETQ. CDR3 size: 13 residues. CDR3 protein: CASAAGFGNTIYF. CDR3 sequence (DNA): TGCGCCAGCGCGGCAGGGTTCGGAAACACCATATATTTT.

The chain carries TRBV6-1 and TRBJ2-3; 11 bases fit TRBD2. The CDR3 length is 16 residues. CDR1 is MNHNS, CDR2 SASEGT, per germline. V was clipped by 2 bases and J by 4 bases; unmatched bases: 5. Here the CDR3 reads CASSENSGGASDTQYF. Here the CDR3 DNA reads TGTGCCAGCAGTGAAAATAGCGGGGGGGCCTCAGATACGCAGTATTTT.

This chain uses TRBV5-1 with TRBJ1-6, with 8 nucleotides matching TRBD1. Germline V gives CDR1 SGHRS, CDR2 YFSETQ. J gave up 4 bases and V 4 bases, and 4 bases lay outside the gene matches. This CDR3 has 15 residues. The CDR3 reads CASSGGQGYNSPLHF. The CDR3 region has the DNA TGCGCCAGCAGCGGTGGACAGGGATATAATTCACCCCTCCACTTT.

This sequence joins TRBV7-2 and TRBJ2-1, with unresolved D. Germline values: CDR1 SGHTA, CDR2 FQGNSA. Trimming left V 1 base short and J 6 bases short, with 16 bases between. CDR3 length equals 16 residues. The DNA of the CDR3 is TGTGCCAGCAGCTTAGGTTCCTCCCGGGTTCGCAATGAGCAGTTCTTC. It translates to CASSLGSSRVRNEQFF.

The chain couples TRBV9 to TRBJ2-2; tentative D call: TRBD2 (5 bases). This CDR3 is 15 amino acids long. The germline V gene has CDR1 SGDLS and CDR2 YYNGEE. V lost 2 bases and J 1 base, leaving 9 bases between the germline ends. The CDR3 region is CASSVHGVNTGELFF. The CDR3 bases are TGTGCCAGCAGCGTGCACGGGGTGAACACCGGGGAGCTGTTTTTT. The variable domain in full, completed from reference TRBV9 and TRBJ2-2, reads DSGVTQTPKHLITATGQRVTLRCSPRSGDLSVYWYQQSLDQGLQFLIQYYNGEERAKGNILERFSAQQFPDLHSELNLSSLELGDSALYFCASSVHGVNTGELFFGEGSRLTVL.

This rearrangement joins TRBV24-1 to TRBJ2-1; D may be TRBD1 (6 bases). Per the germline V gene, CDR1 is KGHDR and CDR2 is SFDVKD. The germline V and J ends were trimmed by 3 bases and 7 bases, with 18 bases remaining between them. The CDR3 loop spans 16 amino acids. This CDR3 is CATSDRVGAGVNEQFF. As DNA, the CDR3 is TGTGCCACCAGTGATCGTGTTGGGGCAGGGGTTAATGAGCAGTTCTTC.

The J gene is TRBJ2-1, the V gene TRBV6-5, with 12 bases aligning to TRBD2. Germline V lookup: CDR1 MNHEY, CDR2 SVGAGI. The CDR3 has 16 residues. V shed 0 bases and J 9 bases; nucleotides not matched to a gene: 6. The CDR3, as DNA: TGTGCCAGCAGTTACTCGGGCCTAGCGGGGGGGGGTGAGCAGTTCTTC. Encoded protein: CASSYSGLAGGGEQFF.

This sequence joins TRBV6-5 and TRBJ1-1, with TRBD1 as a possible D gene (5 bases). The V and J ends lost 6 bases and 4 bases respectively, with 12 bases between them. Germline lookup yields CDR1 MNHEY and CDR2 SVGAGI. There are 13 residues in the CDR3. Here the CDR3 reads CASRAGWGTEAFF. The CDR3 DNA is TGTGCCAGCAGAGCAGGGTGGGGCACTGAAGCTTTCTTT.

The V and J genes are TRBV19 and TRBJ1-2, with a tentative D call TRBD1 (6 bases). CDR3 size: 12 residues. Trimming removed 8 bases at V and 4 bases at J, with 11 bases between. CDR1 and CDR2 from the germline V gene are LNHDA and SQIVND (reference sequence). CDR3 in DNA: TGTGCCAGTGCGGACAGTTTCTATGGCTACACCTTC. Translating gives CASADSFYGYTF.

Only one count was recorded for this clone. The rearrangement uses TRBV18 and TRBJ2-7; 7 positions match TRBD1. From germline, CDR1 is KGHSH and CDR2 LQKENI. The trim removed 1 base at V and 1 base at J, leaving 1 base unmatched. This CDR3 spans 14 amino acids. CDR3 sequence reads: CASSPRDRSYEQYV. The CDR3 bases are TGTGCCAGCTCACCACGGGACAGATCCTACGAGCAGTACGTC.

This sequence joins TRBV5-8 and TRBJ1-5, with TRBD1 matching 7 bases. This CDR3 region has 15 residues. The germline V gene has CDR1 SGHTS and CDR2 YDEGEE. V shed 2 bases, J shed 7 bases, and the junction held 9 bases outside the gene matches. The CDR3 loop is CASSFTGAGSQPQHF. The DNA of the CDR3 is TGTGCCAGCAGCTTCACAGGGGCAGGTAGCCAGCCCCAGCATTTT.

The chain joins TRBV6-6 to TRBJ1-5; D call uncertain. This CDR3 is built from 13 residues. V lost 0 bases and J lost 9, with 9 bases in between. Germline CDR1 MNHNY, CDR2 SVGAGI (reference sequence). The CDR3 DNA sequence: TGTGCCAGCAGTTACTCGACTGATCGGCCCCAGCATTTT. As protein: CASSYSTDRPQHF.

Here the CDR3 DNA reads TGTGCCAGTAGTACCCCGGGACAGGGTCCCGGGGAGCTGTTTTTT. Encoded protein: CASSTPGQGPGELFF. The V and J genes are TRBV19 and TRBJ2-2; TRBD1 matches 9 bases. The CDR3 spans 15 residues. V was pared by 4 bases and J by 6 bases, with 6 bases of the junction left unmatched. Germline lookup yields CDR1 LNHDA and CDR2 SQIVND (reference sequence).

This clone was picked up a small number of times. The CDR3 here is CAWSRTGGDQPQHF. The CDR3 coding sequence is TGTGCCTGGAGTCGGACAGGGGGCGATCAGCCCCAGCATTTT. The chain links TRBV30 to TRBJ1-5; 11 nucleotides agree with TRBD1. CDR1 is GTSNPN and CDR2 is SVGIG in the germline V gene (reference sequence). With 2 bases clipped from V and 5 bases from J, the junction kept 2 bases outside the gene matches. The CDR3 is made up of 14 amino acids.

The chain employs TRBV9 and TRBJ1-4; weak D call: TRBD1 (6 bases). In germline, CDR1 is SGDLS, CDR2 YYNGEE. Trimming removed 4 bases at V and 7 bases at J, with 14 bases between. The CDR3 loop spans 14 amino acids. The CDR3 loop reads CASSRTVGGEKLFF. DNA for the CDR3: TGTGCCAGCAGCCGGACAGTAGGTGGTGAAAAACTGTTTTTT.

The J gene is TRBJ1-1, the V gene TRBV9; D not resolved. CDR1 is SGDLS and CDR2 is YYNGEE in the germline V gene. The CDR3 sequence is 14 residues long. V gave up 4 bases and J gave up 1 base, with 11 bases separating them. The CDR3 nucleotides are TGTGCCAGCAGCCAGGAGGGCGGGAACACTGAAGCTTTCTTT. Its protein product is CASSQEGGNTEAFF.

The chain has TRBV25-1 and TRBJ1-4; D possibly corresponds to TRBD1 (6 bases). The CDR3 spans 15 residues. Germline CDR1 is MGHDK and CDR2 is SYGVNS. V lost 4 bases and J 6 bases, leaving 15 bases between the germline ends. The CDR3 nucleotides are TGTGCCAGCAGTGTAGAGACAGGCTATTATGAAAAACTGTTTTTT. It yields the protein CASSVETGYYEKLFF.

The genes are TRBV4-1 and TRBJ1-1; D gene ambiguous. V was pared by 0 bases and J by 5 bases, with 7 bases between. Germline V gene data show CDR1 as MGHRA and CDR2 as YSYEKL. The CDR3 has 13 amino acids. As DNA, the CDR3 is TGCGCCAGCAGCCAAGATTGGGAGACTGAAGCTTTCTTT. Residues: CASSQDWETEAFF.

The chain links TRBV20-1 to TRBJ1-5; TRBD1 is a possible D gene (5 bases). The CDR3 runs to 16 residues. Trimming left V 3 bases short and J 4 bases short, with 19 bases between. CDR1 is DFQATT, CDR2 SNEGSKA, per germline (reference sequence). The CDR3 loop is CSASRYFGTDNQPQHF. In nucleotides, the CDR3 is TGCAGTGCTAGTCGTTATTTCGGGACTGATAATCAGCCCCAGCATTTT.

The CDR3 protein is CASSSQRQATNEKLFF. DNA of the CDR3: TGTGCCAGCAGCTCTCAGCGGCAGGCAACTAATGAAAAACTGTTTTTT. V usage is TRBV9 and J usage is TRBJ1-4; D call uncertain. The ends were cut back, 4 bases at V and 0 bases at J, with 13 bases in the middle. There are 16 residues in the CDR3. Germline CDR1 SGDLS, CDR2 YYNGEE.